This T cell receptor beta chain was identified during a study of blood T cell repertoires in COVID-19. Study at large: PBMCs, B-cell-depleted T cells, or T cells provided the cDNA or gDNA that made up the material.

Note on this clone: This specimen includes other DNA sequences encoding the same CDR3.

In the original workflow: By means of reference gene primer amplification, nucleated cell counts were estimated. Some clones are missing from TCRdb's copy, which holds only in-frame ones; the method was immunoSEQ multiplex PCR. V, J and clone size are those of that table, while D and trimming were read from the DNA. The table lists approximately 180,000 clones, more than 80% of them singletons. CDR1 and CDR2 (germline): SGHAT, FQNNGV. The CDR3 consists of 11 residues. V was clipped by 9 bases and J by 1 base, with 4 bases between them. Participant age was roughly 18 to 90 years, and participants resided in 25 or so US areas. Recovered status in Cohort 3 required two negative PCRs, clearance, or symptom resolution.

Sequenced sample: PBMCs or T cells enriched from blood (not recorded which). The clonotype was recovered from a man between 35 and 55 years old who had recovered from COVID-19. The chain couples TRBV11-2 to TRBJ1-3; D remains unclear. Written as DNA, the CDR3 is TGTGCCAGTTCATCTGGAAACACCATATATTTT. The encoded protein is CASSSGNTIYF.